This entry lists 6 T cell receptor beta chains sequenced from one sample in a study of blood T cells in healthy people across ages. The second PCR ran about 6 to 11 cycles with a sample-barcoded 5' primer and J-beta primers. TCRdb recomputed calls from the 5' RACE reads with MiXCR, one row per CDR3 protein. In the table there are some 1.6 million distinct CDR3 sequences, about 35% of which are singletons. Input material: blood. The receptors come from a woman in her thirties in good health.

This chain connects TRBV6-5 to TRBJ2-7; D remains unclear. The J call could be wrong; TRBJ2-5 is a better fit for the DNA end. Germline values: CDR1 MNHEY, CDR2 SVGAGI. The CDR3 totals 15 residues. The CDR3 sequence is CASSPWGQRGETQYF. The CDR3 region has the DNA TGTGCCAGCAGTCCCTGGGGTCAACGAGGAGAGACCCAGTACTTC.

This clonotype was seen just once. The chain recombines TRBV6-2 or TRBV6-3 with TRBJ2-7; 8 bases agree with TRBD2. Germline trimming cut 6 bases from V and 5 bases from J; bases unmatched to any gene: 9. The CDR3 is made up of 14 amino acids. Germline CDR1 and CDR2: MNHEY and SVGEGT. The CDR3 protein is CASRGLAGEDEQYF. In DNA, the CDR3 is TGTGCCAGCAGGGGGCTAGCGGGTGAGGACGAGCAGTACTTC.

This clonotype was seen at least ten times. The gene calls are TRBV10-3 and TRBJ2-6; D remains ambiguous. Germline V CDR1 and CDR2: ENHRY, SYGVKD. The CDR3 is made up of 14 amino acids. V lost 3 bases and J lost 4, with 7 bases in between. CDR3 region: CAISDSQGANVLTF. CDR3 nucleotides: TGTGCCATCAGTGACTCGCAGGGGGCCAACGTCCTGACTTTC.

The rearrangement uses TRBV4-1 and TRBJ2-7; tentatively, D is TRBD2 (5 bases). The V and J ends lost 3 bases and 3 bases respectively, with 12 bases between them. Germline CDR1 and CDR2: MGHRA and YSYEKL. CDR3 length equals 14 residues. CDR3 amino acids: CASSHEGLSYEQYF. In DNA, the CDR3 is TGCGCCAGCAGCCATGAGGGCCTCAGCTACGAGCAGTACTTC.

This clonotype showed up just once. This chain links TRBV12-3 or TRBV12-4 with TRBJ2-2; tentative D call: TRBD2 (5 bases). V gave up 5 bases and J gave up 5 bases, with 15 bases separating them. The CDR3 totals 15 residues. CDR3 amino acids: CASSPIVGVTGELFF. For the CDR3, the DNA is TGTGCCAGCAGTCCAATAGTGGGAGTAACCGGGGAGCTGTTTTTT.

V gene TRBV7-7 combines with J gene TRBJ2-1; D possibly corresponds to TRBD2 (8 bases). CDR1 and CDR2 (germline): SSHAT, FNYEAQ (reference sequence). V lost 5 bases to trimming and J lost 5 bases, with 16 bases between them. The CDR3 is 15 residues long. CDR3 nucleotide sequence: TGTGCCAGCAGCCGGGAGGGGACAGCTGACAATGAGCAGTTCTTC. It codes for CASSREGTADNEQFF.